This TCR beta chain comes out of a study of blood T cell repertoires in COVID-19 (TCRdb year 2020). Background on the whole study: Collaborator samples came from the United States, Italy and Spain and covered acute and convalescent phases of COVID-19. The material from the prospective study consisted of cDNA or gDNA derived from T cells, B-cell-depleted T cells, or PBMCs. The dataset comprised deeply sampled blood TCRbeta repertoires from subjects exposed to, actively infected with, or recovered from COVID-19. The repertoires were made available in a free public database intended to serve as a resource for research on the immune response to SARS-CoV-2. The samples were drawn from two sources: the first 160 participants of the ongoing ImmuneRACE study, and about 1,300 subjects contributed by 6 global collaborators. Sample metadata almost always included a de-identified subject ID, COVID-19 status, age in years and sex. Where available, HLA class I and class II types were obtained from metadata supplied by the sample provider rather than from assay-based typing.

Overall study outcomes, separate from this receptor: The quantity of clinical and demographic metadata differed by source and by participant and was supplied without curation.

V is clipped by 5 bases and J by 7 bases, and the sequence between their germline boundaries is 15 bases long. Reading the germline V gene (reference sequence) gives CDR1 LNHNV and CDR2 YYDKDF. From its cysteine to its phenylalanine, the CDR3 spans 15 amino acids. The retained sequence is limited to the CDR3, 45 bases, with the frame set at the first base. One collaborating source in Seattle enrolled patients during active infection and followed them longitudinally through the course of disease. Collaborating institutions collected whole blood in K2EDTA tubes following their own protocols. For TCRbeta analysis, collaborators shipped samples as frozen whole blood, isolated PBMCs, or DNA extracted from either of those sample types. Remarks on this clone: Its antigen is unknown. Nothing much larger sits one base from this clone, and base qualities are not available.

The immunoSEQ Assay, a bias-controlled multiplex PCR, was used to amplify TCRbeta CDR3 regions from genomic DNA. In the original analysis: The number of nucleated cells in each sample was estimated by amplification of reference gene primers within the assay. To quantify the absolute abundance of each unique TCRbeta CDR3 rearrangement, sequence reads were collapsed and filtered. For each sample, productive Simpson clonality was calculated by taking the square root of Simpson's diversity index across productive rearrangements. The clones in this table, taken by TCRdb from immuneACCESS, are in-frame only. Not every clone is retained; where verified, under half of the shortfall comes from an unresolved V gene, and the cause of the rest is unknown. The DNA was the basis for D and trimming; V, J and clone size are from that table. In this sample the table shows more than 85,000 clones, approximately 86% of which occur a single time. Jointly, the top ten make up around 5% of the sample.

This clonotype originated in a woman in her forties or fifties with COVID-19, enrolled during active disease. The sample consisted of peripheral blood. This receptor chain uses TRBV15 and TRBJ1-6, and the D gene may be TRBD1, 5 bases matching. DNA sequence: TGTGCCACCAGCGCCTTGCAGGGTCTCAATTCACCCCTCCACTTT. It is translated as CATSALQGLNSPLHF.